The 5 T cell receptor beta chains presented below share a single source sample, sequenced in a study of identical twins. TCRdb processed the 5' RACE reads anew with MiXCR; each CDR3 protein has one entry. The data show 350,000 to 600,000 distinct CDR3 sequences, 14% seen once. The same data also went into a second study, on yellow fever vaccine responses in identical twins.

Specimen: CD4+ T cells sorted from blood. The receptors shown here come from a woman aged 18 to 35 in good health.

The V and J genes are TRBV7-2 and TRBJ2-1; 10 nucleotides agree with TRBD2. V lost 1 base and J lost 9; bases outside the gene matches: 3. CDR1 is SGHTA, CDR2 FQGNSA, per germline. This CDR3 is 14 amino acids long. The CDR3: CASSLVRTSGEQFF. CDR3 nucleotide sequence: TGTGCCAGCAGCTTAGTCCGGACTAGCGGTGAGCAGTTCTTC.

This clonotype has a count of ten or more. This chain joins TRBV6-5 and TRBJ2-1; possible D gene TRBD2, 6 bases. Trimming took off 4 bases at V and 4 bases at J, with 14 bases between the two ends. Germline-derived CDR1 and CDR2 are MNHEY and SVGAGI. This CDR3 spans 15 amino acids. The CDR3 protein is CASSSPGLAYNEQFF. CDR3 bases: TGTGCCAGCAGTTCCCCGGGACTCGCTTACAATGAGCAGTTCTTC.

This clonotype was observed a few times. The chain couples TRBV3-1 to TRBJ2-5, with unresolved D. The germline V gene encodes CDR1 LGHDT and CDR2 YNNKEL (reference sequence). Between the trimmed V and J ends, which lost 8 bases and 5 bases, there was a span of 9 bases. This CDR3 is built from 11 residues. The CDR3, as DNA: TGTGCCAGCGCCGCCGTGGAGACCCAGTACTTC. Translating gives CASAAVETQYF.

The chain couples TRBV12-3 or TRBV12-4 to TRBJ2-3, with TRBD2 matching 8 bases. The CDR3 length is 17 residues. Trimming at V came to 3 bases and at J to 0 bases, leaving 8 bases not matched to a gene. CDR3 in amino acids: CASSFGGAGGSTDTQYF. The CDR3 nucleotides are TGTGCCAGCAGTTTTGGGGGTGCGGGGGGTAGCACAGATACGCAGTATTTT.

This clonotype has more than one count but fewer than ten. This rearrangement joins TRBV25-1 to TRBJ1-2; D uncertain. Germline CDR1 is MGHDK and CDR2 is SYGVNS. The CDR3 consists of 17 residues. V dropped 0 bases and J dropped 6 bases, with 20 bases sitting between them. CDR3 amino acids: CASSEYSKVLGSDGYTF. The DNA of the CDR3 is TGTGCCAGCAGTGAATATAGCAAAGTTCTGGGTTCCGATGGCTACACCTTC.